This TCR beta chain comes out of a study of naive and memory T cell subsets. This clonotype has only a few counts. Its antigen is not identified. The beta constant-region primer was an equimolar mix of two oligonucleotides covering TRBC1 and TRBC2. The ligated cDNA underwent four PCR rounds using SP2 and nested alpha and beta constant-region primers. Using its own MiXCR run on the UMI-ligation and nested PCR reads, TCRdb lists one record per CDR3 protein. The data show 130,000 to 150,000 distinct CDR3 sequences, approximately 22% seen once. V lost 2 bases, J lost 9 bases, and 11 bases lay in between. The CDR3 contains 13 residues. Per the germline V gene, CDR1 is SGHTA and CDR2 is FQGNSA. Study findings and constraints: Especially in CD8 cells, naive repertoires contained a few larger clonotypes, possibly CD45RA-re-expressing memory cells.

The sequenced sample was naive CD4+ T cells from blood. V gene TRBV7-2 combines with J gene TRBJ2-1; D call uncertain. This TCR was recovered from a human donor in good health. CDR3 sequence: CASSLRSAREQFF. The DNA for the CDR3 is TGTGCCAGCAGCTTAAGGAGTGCGCGTGAGCAGTTCTTC.